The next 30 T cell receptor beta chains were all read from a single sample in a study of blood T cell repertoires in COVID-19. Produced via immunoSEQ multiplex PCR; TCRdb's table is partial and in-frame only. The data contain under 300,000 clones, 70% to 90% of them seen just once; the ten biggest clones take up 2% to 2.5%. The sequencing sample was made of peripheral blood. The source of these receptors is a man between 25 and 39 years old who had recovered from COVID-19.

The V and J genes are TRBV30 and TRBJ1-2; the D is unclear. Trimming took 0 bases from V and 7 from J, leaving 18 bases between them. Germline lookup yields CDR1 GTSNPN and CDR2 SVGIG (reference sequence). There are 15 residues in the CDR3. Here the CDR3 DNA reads TGTGCCTGGAGTGTATTATCCGGGTCCCAGATTGGCTACACCTTC. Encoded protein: CAWSVLSGSQIGYTF.

The CDR3 region has the DNA TGTGCCAGCAGCCAAGCAGGGTCTCAGGGCTACACCTTC. Its translation is CASSQAGSQGYTF. This chain links TRBV3-1 (or the pseudogene TRBV3-2) with TRBJ1-2; perhaps TRBD1 as D (5 bases). Per germline, CDR1 LGHDT and CDR2 YNNKEL (reference sequence). The V and J ends lost 1 base and 8 bases respectively, with 11 bases between them. The CDR3 is 13 amino acids.

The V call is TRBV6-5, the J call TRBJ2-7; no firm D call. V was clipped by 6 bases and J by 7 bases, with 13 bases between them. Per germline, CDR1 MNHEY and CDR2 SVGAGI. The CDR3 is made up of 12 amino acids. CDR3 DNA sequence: TGTGCCAGCAGGGCAGGCCGACGGGAGCAGTACTTC. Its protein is CASRAGRREQYF.

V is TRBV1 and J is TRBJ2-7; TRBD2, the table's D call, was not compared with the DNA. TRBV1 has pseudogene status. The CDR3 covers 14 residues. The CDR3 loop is CTSSPEPDPYEQYF. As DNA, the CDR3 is TGCACCAGCAGCCCGGAGCCTGATCCCTACGAGCAGTACTTC.

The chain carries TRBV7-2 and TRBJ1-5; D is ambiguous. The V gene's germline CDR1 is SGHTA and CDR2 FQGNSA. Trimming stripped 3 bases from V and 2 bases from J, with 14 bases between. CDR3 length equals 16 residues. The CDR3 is CASSLRAGLRNQPQHF. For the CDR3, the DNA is TGTGCCAGCAGCTTGCGGGCGGGATTACGCAATCAGCCCCAGCATTTT.

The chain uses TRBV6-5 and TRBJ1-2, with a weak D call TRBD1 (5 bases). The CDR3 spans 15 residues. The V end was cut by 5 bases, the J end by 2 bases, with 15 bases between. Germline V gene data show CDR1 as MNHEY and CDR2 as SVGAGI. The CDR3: CASSPITTENYGYTF. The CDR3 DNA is TGTGCCAGCAGTCCAATCACGACAGAGAACTATGGCTACACCTTC.

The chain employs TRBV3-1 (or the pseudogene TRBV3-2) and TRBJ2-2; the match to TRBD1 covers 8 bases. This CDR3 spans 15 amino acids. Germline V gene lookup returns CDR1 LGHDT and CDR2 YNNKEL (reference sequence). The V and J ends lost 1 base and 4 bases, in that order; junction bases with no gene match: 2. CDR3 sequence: CASSQVTGVTGELFF. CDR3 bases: TGTGCCAGCAGCCAAGTGACAGGGGTCACCGGGGAGCTGTTTTTT.

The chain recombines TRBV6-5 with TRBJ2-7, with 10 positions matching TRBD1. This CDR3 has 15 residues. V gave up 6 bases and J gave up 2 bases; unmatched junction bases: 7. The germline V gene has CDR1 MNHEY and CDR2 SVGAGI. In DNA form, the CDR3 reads TGTGCCAGCAGAAACCCCGGGACAGGGGCCTACGAGCAGTACTTC. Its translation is CASRNPGTGAYEQYF.

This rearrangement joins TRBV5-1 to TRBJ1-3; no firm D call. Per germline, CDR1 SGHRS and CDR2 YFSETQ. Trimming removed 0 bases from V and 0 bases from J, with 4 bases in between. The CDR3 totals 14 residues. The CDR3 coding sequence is TGCGCCAGCAGCTTGGCGGGCTCTGGAAACACCATATATTTT. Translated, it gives CASSLAGSGNTIYF.

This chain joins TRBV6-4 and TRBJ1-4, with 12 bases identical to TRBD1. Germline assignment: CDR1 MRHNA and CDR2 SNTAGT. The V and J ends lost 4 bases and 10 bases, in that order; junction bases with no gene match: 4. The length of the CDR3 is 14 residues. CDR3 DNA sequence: TGTGCCAGCAGTGCGGGACAGGGGGCCGGAAAACTGTTTTTT. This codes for CASSAGQGAGKLFF.

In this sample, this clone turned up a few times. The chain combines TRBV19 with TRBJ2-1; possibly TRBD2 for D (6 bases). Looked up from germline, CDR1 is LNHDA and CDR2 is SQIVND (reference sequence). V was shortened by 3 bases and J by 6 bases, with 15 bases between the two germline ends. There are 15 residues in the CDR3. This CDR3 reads CASSMRGGLGNEQFF. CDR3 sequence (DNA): TGTGCCAGTAGTATGCGGGGTGGATTAGGCAATGAGCAGTTCTTC.

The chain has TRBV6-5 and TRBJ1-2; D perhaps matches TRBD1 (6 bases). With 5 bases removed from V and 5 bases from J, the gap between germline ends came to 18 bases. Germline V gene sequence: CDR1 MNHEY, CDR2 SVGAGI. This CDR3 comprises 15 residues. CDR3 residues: CASSPQTRGEYGYTF. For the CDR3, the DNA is TGTGCCAGCAGTCCCCAAACCAGGGGTGAATATGGCTACACCTTC.

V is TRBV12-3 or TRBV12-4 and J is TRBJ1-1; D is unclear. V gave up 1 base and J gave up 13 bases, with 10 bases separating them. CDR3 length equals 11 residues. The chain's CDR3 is CASSLGPRGFF. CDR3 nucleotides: TGTGCCAGCAGTTTAGGGCCCCGGGGTTTCTTT.

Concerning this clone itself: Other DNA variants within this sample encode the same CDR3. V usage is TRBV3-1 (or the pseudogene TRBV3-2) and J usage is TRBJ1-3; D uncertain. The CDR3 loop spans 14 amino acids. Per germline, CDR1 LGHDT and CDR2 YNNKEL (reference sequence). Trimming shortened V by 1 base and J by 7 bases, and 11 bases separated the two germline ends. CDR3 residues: CASSQGYSGNTIYF. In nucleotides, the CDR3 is TGTGCCAGCAGCCAAGGGTACAGCGGGAACACCATATATTTT.

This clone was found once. The CDR3 DNA sequence: TGTGCCAGCAGCACCCTGACCCGGGGTAACACTGAAGCTTTCTTT. Translating gives CASSTLTRGNTEAFF. The chain combines TRBV5-5 with TRBJ1-1; D not resolved. The germline V and J ends were trimmed by 4 bases and 2 bases, with 15 bases remaining between them. The length of the CDR3 is 15 residues. Germline CDR1 and CDR2: SGHKS and YYEKEE (reference sequence).

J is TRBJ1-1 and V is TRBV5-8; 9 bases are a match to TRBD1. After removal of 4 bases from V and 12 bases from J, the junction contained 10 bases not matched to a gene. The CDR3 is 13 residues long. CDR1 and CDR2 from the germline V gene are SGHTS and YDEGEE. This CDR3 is CASSVTGGLEPFF. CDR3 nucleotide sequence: TGTGCCAGCAGCGTCACAGGGGGCCTCGAACCTTTCTTT.

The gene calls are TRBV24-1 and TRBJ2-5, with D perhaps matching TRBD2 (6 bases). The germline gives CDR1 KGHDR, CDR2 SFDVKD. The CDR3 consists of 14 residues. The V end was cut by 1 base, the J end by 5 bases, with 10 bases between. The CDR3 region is CATSDFAGSETQYF. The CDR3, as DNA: TGTGCCACCAGTGATTTTGCGGGGTCGGAGACCCAGTACTTC.

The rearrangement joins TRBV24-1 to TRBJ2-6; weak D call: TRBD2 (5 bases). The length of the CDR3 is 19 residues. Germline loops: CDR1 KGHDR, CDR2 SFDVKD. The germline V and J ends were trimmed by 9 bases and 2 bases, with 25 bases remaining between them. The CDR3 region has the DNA TGTGCCACCGGCGGACTTGGGCGCGATGGCAAGCCTGGGGCCAACGTCCTGACTTTC. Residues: CATGGLGRDGKPGANVLTF.

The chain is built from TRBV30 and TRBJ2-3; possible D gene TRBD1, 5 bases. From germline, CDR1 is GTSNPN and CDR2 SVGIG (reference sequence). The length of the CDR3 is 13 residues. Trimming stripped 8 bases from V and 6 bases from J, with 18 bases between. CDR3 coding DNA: TGTGCCGGTAGTCAGGGATTTAGGGATACGCAGTATTTT. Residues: CAGSQGFRDTQYF.

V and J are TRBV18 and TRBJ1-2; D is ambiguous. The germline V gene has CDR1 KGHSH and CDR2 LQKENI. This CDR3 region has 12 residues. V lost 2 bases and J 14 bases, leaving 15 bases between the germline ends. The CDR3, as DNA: TGTGCCAGCTCACCAGCAGGAACAGTCGATACCTTC. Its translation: CASSPAGTVDTF.

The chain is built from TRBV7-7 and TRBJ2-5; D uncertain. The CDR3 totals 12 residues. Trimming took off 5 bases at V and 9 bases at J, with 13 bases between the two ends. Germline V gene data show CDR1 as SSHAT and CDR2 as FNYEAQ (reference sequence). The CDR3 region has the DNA TGTGCCAGCAGCCGGCAGCCTGCGGCCCAGTACTTC. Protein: CASSRQPAAQYF.

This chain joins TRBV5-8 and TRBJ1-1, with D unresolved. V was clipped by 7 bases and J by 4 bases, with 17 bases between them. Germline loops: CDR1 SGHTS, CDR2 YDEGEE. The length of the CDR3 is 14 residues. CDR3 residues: CASWEGDNPTEAFF. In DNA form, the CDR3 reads TGTGCCAGCTGGGAGGGTGACAACCCCACTGAAGCTTTCTTT.

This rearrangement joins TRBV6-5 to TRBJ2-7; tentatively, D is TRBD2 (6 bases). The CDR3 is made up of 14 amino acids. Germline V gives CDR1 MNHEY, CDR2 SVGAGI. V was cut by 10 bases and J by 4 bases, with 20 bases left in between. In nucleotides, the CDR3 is TGTGCCACCCCAGGAGGGGTTTGGGATTACGAGCAGTACTTC. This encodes CATPGGVWDYEQYF.

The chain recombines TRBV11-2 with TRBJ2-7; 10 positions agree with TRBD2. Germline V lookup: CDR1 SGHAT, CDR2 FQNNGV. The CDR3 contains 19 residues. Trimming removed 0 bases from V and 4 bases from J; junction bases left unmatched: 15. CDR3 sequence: CASSLDPPDSGGHLYEQYF. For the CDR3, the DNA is TGTGCCAGCAGCTTAGACCCCCCTGATAGCGGGGGGCATTTATACGAGCAGTACTTC.

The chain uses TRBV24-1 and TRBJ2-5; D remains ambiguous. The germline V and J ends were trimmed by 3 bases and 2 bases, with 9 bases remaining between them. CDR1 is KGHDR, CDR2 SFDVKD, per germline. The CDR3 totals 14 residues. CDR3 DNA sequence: TGTGCCACCAGTGATCCCGACGGGCAAGAGACCCAGTACTTC. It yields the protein CATSDPDGQETQYF.

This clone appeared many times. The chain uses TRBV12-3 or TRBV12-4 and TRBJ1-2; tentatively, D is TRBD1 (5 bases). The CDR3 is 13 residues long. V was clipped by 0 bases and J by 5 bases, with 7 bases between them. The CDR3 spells CASSLAGPYGYTF. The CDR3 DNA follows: TGTGCCAGCAGTTTAGCGGGGCCATATGGCTACACCTTC.

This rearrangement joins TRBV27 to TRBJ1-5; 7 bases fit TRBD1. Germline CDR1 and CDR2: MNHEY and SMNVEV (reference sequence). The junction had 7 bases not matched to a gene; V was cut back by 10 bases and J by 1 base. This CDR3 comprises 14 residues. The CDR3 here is CATTGDPSNQPQHF. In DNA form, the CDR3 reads TGTGCCACTACAGGGGATCCGAGCAATCAGCCCCAGCATTTT.

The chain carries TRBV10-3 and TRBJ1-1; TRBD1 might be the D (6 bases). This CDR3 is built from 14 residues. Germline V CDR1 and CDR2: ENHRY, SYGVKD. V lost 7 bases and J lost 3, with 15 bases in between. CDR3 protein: CAIKGRGSDTEAFF. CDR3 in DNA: TGTGCCATCAAGGGCAGGGGTAGTGACACTGAAGCTTTCTTT.

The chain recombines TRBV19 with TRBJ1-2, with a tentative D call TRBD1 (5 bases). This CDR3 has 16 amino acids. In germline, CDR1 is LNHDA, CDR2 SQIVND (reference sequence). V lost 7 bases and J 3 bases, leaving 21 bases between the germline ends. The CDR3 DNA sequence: TGTGCCAGTACCGCCGGGTTCCTGCAGGGCTACTATGGCTACACCTTC. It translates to CASTAGFLQGYYGYTF.

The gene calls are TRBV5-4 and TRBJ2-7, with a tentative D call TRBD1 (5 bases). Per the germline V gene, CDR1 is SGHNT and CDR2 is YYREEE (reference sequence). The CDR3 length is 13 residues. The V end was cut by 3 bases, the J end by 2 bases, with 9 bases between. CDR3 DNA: TGTGCCAGCAGCTGGCAGGGTACCTACGAGCAGTACTTC. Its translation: CASSWQGTYEQYF.